This T cell receptor (beta chain) derives from a study of CD8+CD57+ T cells in acquired aplastic anemia. Study-level findings and limits: Patients and controls were not found to differ significantly in CD8+ Simpson's diversity.

Details on this clonotype: Its specificity is not known.

Genomic DNA, the template, was used for profiling of the TCR beta VDJ and CDR3. TCRdb redid the calling of the reads with MiXCR, one entry per CDR3 protein. Here the sample spans 150,000 to 200,000 distinct CDR3 sequences, more than 40% being singletons. Patients chosen for sequencing had CD8+CD57+ cells that had expanded, as shown by flow cytometry. V was clipped by 9 bases and J by 4 bases, with 20 bases between them. The CDR3 totals 15 residues. Germline CDR1 reads LNHDA; CDR2 reads SQIVND (reference sequence). This receptor was obtained from a human donor with aplastic anemia. The chain joins TRBV19 to TRBJ2-3, with a possible D match to TRBD2 (6 bases). The sample was sorted CD4+, CD8+, or CD8+CD57+ T cells (not recorded which) from PBMCs. The CDR3 DNA reads TGTGCCAGCAGCTTAGGTGGGGGGATGGCAGATACGCAGTATTTT. Translating it yields CASSLGGGMADTQYF.